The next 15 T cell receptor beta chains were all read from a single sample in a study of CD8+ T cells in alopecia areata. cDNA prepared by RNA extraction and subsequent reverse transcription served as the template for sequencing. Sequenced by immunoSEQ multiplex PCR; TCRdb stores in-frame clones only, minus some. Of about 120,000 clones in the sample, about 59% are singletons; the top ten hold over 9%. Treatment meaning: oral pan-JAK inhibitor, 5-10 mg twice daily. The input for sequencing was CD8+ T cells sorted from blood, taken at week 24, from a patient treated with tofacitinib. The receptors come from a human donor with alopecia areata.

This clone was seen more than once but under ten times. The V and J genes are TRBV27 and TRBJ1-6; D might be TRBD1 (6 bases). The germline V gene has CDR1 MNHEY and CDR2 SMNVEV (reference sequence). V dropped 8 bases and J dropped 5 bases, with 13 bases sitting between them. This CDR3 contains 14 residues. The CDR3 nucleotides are TGTGCCAGCGGGGGGAGACAGGATAATTCACCCCTCCACTTT. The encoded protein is CASGGRQDNSPLHF.

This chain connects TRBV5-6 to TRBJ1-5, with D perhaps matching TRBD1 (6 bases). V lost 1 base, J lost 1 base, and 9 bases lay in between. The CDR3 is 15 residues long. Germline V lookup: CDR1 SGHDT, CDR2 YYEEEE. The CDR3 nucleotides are TGTGCCAGCAGCTTGTGGGGGGCGAGCAATCAGCCCCAGCATTTT. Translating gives CASSLWGASNQPQHF. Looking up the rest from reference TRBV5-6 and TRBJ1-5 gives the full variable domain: DAGVTQSPTHLIKTRGQQVTLRCSPKSGHDTVSWYQQALGQGPQFIFQYYEEEERQRGNFPDRFSGHQFPNYSSELNVNALLLGDSALYLCASSLWGASNQPQHFGDGTRLSIL.

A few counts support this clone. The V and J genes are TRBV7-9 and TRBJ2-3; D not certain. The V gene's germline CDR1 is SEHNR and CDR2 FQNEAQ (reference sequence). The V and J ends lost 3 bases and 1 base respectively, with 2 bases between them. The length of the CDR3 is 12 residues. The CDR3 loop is CASSFGTDTQYF. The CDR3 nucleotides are TGTGCCAGCAGCTTTGGCACAGATACGCAGTATTTT.

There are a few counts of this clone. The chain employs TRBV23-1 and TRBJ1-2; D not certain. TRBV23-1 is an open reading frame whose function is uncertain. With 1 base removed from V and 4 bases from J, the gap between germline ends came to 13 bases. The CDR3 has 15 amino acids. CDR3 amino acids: CASSQFVKGSYGYTF. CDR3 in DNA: TGCGCCAGCAGTCAATTCGTAAAGGGCTCCTATGGCTACACCTTC.

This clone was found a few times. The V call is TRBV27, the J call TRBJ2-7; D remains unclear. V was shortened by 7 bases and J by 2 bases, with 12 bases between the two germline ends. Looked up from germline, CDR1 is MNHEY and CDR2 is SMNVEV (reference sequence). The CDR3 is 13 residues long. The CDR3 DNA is TGTGCCAGCATAGGGCCGGCCACCTACGAGCAGTACTTC. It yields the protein CASIGPATYEQYF.

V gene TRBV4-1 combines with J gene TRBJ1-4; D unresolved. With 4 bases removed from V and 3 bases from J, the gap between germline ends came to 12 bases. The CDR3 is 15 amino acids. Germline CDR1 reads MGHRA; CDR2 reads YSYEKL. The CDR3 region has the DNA TGCGCCAGCAGCCCCTGGGCCTCGGCTAATGAAAAACTGTTTTTT. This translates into CASSPWASANEKLFF.

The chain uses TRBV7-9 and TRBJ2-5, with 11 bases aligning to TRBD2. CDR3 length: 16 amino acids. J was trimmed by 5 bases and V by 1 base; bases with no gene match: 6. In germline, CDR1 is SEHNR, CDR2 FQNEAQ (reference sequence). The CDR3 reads CASSLGVAGGPETQYF. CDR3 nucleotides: TGTGCCAGCAGCTTAGGAGTAGCGGGGGGGCCGGAGACCCAGTACTTC.

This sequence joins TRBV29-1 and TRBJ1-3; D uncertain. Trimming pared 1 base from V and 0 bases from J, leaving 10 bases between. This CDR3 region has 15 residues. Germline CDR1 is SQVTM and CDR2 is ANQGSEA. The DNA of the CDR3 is TGCAGCGTTGAAGGGACGGAGCTCTCTGGAAACACCATATATTTT. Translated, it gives CSVEGTELSGNTIYF. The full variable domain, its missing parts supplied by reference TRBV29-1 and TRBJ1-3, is SAVISQKPSRDICQRGTSLTIQCQVDSQVTMMFWYRQQPGQSLTLIATANQGSEATYESGFVIDKFPISRPNLTFSTLTVSNMSPEDSSIYLCSVEGTELSGNTIYFGEGSWLTVV.

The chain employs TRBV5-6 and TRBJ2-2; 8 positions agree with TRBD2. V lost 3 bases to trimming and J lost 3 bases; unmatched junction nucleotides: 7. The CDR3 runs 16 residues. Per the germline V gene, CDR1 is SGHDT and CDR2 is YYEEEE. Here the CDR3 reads CASSSGGAGDTGELFF. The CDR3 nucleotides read TGTGCCAGCAGCTCGGGGGGGGCCGGGGACACCGGGGAGCTGTTTTTT.

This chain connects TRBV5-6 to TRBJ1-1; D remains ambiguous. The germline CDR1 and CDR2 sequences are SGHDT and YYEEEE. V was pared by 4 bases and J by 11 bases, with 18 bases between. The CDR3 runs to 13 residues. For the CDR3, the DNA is TGTGCCAGCAGCCCCCCCGAGGGCCAGAGGGCTTTCTTT. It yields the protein CASSPPEGQRAFF.

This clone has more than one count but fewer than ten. The DNA for the CDR3 is TGTGCCAGCAGCTTGCAGTTCGATGAGCAGTTCTTC. Translating gives CASSLQFDEQFF. This sequence joins TRBV9 and TRBJ2-1; no reliable D call. Trimming stripped 4 bases from V and 8 bases from J, with 10 bases between. Germline CDR1 reads SGDLS; CDR2 reads YYNGEE. The CDR3 loop spans 12 amino acids.

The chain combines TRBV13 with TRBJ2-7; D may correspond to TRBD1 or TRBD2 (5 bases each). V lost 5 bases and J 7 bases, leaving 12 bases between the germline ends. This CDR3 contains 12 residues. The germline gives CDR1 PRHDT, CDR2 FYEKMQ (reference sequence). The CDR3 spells CASSHDRGEQYF. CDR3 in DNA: TGTGCCAGCAGCCACGACAGAGGGGAGCAGTACTTC.

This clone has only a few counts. The CDR3 here is CAIRGTGTYEQYF. The CDR3 bases are TGTGCCATCAGGGGGACAGGGACCTACGAGCAGTACTTC. This chain joins TRBV10-3 and TRBJ2-7; 9 bases are a match to TRBD1. V dropped 6 bases and J dropped 2; count of bases not matched to a gene: 2. This CDR3 contains 13 residues. The germline V gene encodes CDR1 ENHRY and CDR2 SYGVKD.

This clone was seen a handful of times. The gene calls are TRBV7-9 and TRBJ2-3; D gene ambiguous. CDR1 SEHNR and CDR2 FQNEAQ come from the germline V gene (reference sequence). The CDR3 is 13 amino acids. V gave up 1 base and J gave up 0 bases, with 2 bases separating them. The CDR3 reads CASSLDSTDTQYF. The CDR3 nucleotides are TGTGCCAGCAGCTTAGACAGCACAGATACGCAGTATTTT. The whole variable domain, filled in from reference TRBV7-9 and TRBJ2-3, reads DTGVSQNPRHKITKRGQNVTFRCDPISEHNRLYWYRQTLGQGPEFLTYFQNEAQLEKSRLLSDRFSAERPKGSFSTLEIQRTEQGDSAMYLCASSLDSTDTQYFGPGTRLTVL.

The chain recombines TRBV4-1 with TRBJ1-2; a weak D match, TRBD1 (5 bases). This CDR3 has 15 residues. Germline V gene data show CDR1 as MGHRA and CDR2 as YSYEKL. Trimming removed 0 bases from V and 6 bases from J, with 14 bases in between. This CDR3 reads CASSQDATGGNGYTF. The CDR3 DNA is TGCGCCAGCAGCCAAGATGCAACGGGGGGGAATGGCTACACCTTC.